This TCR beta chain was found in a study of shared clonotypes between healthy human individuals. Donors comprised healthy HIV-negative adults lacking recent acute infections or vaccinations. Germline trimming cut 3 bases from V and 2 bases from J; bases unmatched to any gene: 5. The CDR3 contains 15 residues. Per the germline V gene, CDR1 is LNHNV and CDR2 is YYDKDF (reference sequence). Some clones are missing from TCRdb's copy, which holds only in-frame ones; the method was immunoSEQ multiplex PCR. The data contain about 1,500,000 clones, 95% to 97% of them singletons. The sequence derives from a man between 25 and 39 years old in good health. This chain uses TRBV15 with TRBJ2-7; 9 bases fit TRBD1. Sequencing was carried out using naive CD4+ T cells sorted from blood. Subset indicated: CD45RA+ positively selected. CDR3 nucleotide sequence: TGTGCCACCAGCAGTGCGGGACAGGGACCCTACGAGCAGTACTTC. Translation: CATSSAGQGPYEQYF.